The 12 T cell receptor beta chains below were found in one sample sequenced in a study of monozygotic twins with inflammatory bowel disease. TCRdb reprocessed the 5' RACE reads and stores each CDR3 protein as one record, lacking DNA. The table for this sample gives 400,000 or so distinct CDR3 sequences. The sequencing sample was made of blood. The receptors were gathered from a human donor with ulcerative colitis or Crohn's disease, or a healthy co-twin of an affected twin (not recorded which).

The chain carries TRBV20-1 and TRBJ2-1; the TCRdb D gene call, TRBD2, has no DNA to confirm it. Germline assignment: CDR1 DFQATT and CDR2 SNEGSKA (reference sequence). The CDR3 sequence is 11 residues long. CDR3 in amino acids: CSARGEGEQFF.

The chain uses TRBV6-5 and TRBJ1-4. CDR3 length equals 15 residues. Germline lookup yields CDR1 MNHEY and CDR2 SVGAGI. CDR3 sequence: CASSYGSSTNEKLFF.

The CDR3 sequence: CASSDLGQGNTEAFF. The gene calls are TRBV5-1 and TRBJ1-1; TCRdb returns TRBD1, unconfirmable since there is no DNA. The CDR3 loop spans 15 amino acids. Germline V CDR1 and CDR2: SGHRS, YFSETQ.

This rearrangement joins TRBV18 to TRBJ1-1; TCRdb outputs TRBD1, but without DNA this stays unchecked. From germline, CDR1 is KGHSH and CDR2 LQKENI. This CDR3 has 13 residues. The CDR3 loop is CASSPQGQSEAFF.

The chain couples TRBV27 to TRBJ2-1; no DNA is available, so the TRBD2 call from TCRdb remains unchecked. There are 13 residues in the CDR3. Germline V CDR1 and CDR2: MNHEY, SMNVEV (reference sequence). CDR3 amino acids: CASASRGSNEQFF.

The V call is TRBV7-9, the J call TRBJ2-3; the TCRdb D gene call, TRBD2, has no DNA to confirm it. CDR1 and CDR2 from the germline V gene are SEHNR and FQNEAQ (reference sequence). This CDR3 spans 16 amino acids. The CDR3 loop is CASSHGLSSSTDTQYF.

The CDR3 sequence: CATSDKLNEQFF. The chain has TRBV24-1 and TRBJ2-1. The CDR3 loop spans 12 amino acids. CDR1 is KGHDR and CDR2 is SFDVKD in the germline V gene.

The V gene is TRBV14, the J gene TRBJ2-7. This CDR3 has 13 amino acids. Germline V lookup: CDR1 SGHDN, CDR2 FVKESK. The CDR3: CASSSRGSYEQYF.

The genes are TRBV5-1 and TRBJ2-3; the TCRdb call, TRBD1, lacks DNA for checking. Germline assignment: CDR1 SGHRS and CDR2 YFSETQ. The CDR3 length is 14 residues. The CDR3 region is CASSFPDSTDTQYF. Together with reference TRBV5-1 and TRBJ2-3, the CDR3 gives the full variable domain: KAGVTQTPRYLIKTRGQQVTLSCSPISGHRSVSWYQQTPGQGLQFLFEYFSETQRNKGNFPGRFSGRQFSNSRSEMNVSTLELGDSALYLCASSFPDSTDTQYFGPGTRLTVL.

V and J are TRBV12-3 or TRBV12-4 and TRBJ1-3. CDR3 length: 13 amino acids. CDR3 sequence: CATSGSLGNTIYF.

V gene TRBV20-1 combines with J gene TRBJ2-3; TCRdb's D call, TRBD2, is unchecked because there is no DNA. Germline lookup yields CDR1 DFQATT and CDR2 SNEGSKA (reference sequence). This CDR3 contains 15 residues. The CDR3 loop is CSARVATRRADTQYF.

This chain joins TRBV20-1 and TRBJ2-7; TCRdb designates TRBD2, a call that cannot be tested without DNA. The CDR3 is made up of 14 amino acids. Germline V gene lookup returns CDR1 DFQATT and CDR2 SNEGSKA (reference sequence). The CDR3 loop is CSARVSGREREQYF.